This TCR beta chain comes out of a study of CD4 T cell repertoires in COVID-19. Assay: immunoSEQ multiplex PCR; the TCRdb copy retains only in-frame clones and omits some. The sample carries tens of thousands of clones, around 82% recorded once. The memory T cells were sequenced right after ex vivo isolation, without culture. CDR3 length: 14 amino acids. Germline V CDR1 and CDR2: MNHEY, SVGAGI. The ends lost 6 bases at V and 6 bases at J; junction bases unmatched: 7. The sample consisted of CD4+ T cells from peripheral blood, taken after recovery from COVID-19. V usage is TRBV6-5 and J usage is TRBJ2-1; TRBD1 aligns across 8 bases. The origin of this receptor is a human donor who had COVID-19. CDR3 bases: TGTGCCAGCAGCAATCGACAGGGGAGCAATGAGCAGTTCTTC. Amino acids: CASSNRQGSNEQFF.